This T cell receptor beta chain stems from a study of regulatory T cells in long-lasting Graves disease. This clonotype occurred many times. As yet, its antigen is unknown. The TCR beta library used iRepertoire HTBI primers with Arm-PCR amplification of CDR3. TCRdb recomputed calls from the multiplex PCR reads with MiXCR, one row per CDR3 protein. The table lists some 500,000 distinct CDR3 sequences, about 15% of them singletons. Whole-study findings and limits: With a small sample size, accuracy may have been reduced.

This CDR3 has 15 residues. In germline, CDR1 is MGHRA, CDR2 YSYEKL. V was cut by 0 bases and J by 2 bases, with 10 bases left in between. Time point: newly diagnosed GD, antithyroid drugs for less than 3 months. Isolated PBMC RNA provided the starting material for the TCR library. These data are also associated with another study on T cells in Graves' hyperthyroidism and ophthalmopathy. As reported in that work: Stable hyperthyroidism: no ophthalmopathy progression over 18 months of follow-up. Most thyroid clonotypes that were expanded above 0.001 also turned up in blood.

The clonotype originates from a woman aged 35-65 years with Graves disease. Sequenced material: peripheral blood mononuclear cells (PBMCs), taken at new diagnosis, from a patient treated with antithyroid drugs. The chain has TRBV4-1 and TRBJ2-5; no firm D call. In nucleotides, the CDR3 is TGCGCCAGCAGCCAAGAGTTCCGTCCTCAAGAGACCCAGTACTTC. This sequence encodes CASSQEFRPQETQYF.